One and the same sample provided the 22 T cell receptor beta chains below, sequenced in a study of shared clonotypes between healthy human individuals. Generated by immunoSEQ multiplex PCR, the TCRdb table keeps only in-frame clones and is missing some. The table lists around 640,000 clones, approximately 96% of them singletons, with around 0.1% in the top ten. CD45RO-negative cells were positively selected for CCR7, leaving out terminally differentiated effector memory CD45RA+ cells. The sample taken for sequencing was naive CD8+ T cells sorted from blood. The receptors were sampled from a woman aged 30 to 39 in good health.

The rearrangement joins TRBV5-6 to TRBJ2-1; 10 bases align to TRBD1. CDR3 length: 15 amino acids. The V gene end was trimmed by 3 bases and the J gene end by 6 bases; junction bases not matched to a gene: 6. Germline V gene data show CDR1 as SGHDT and CDR2 as YYEEEE. For the CDR3, the DNA is TGTGCCAGCAGCTCGGGACAGGGGAGGGTCAATGAGCAGTTCTTC. Protein sequence: CASSSGQGRVNEQFF.

The chain couples TRBV28 to TRBJ1-1, with D possibly TRBD1 on 6 matching bases. V lost 4 bases and J lost 5, with 14 bases in between. The length of the CDR3 is 14 residues. The germline CDR1 and CDR2 sequences are MDHEN and SYDVKM. The CDR3 DNA reads as TGTGCCAGCAGTTCCCCGCGGGGGCGTACTGAAGCTTTCTTT. It is translated as CASSSPRGRTEAFF. The entire variable domain, with the rest obtained from reference TRBV28 and TRBJ1-1, is as follows: DVKVTQSSRYLVKRTGEKVFLECVQDMDHENMFWYRQDPGLGLRLIYFSYDVKMKEKGDIPEGYSVSREKKERFSLILESASTNQTSMYLCASSSPRGRTEAFFGQGTRLTVV.

The genes are TRBV28 and TRBJ2-2; a possible D gene is TRBD2 (6 bases). V lost 7 bases and J 10 bases, leaving 10 bases between the germline ends. The germline CDR1 and CDR2 sequences are MDHEN and SYDVKM. This CDR3 is 11 amino acids long. The CDR3 loop is CASMSREELFF. The CDR3 DNA reads as TGTGCCAGCATGTCGCGGGAGGAGCTGTTTTTT.

The chain joins TRBV5-6 to TRBJ2-4; unclear D gene. Germline loops: CDR1 SGHDT, CDR2 YYEEEE. The length of the CDR3 is 13 residues. Trimming removed 1 base from V and 4 bases from J, with 6 bases in between. The CDR3 DNA is TGTGCCAGCAGCTTGAACGGGAAAAACATTCAGTACTTC. Translating gives CASSLNGKNIQYF.

The V gene is TRBV6-5, the J gene TRBJ1-2; a weak D match, TRBD1 (6 bases). CDR3 size: 16 residues. V lost 4 bases, J lost 2 bases, and 17 bases lay in between. The germline V gene encodes CDR1 MNHEY and CDR2 SVGAGI. CDR3 nucleotide sequence: TGTGCCAGCAGTTCAGACCGGGACAACGTGAACTATGGCTACACCTTC. Translated: CASSSDRDNVNYGYTF.

This chain links TRBV28 with TRBJ2-3; D gene unclear. CDR1 and CDR2 from the germline V gene are MDHEN and SYDVKM. Trimming shortened V by 8 bases and J by 0 bases, and 12 bases separated the two germline ends. The CDR3 covers 14 residues. CDR3 sequence: CASESQFSTDTQYF. The CDR3, as DNA: TGTGCCAGCGAGAGCCAATTTAGCACAGATACGCAGTATTTT.

This rearrangement joins TRBV6-6 to TRBJ1-1; tentatively, D is TRBD1 (6 bases). Looked up from germline, CDR1 is MNHNY and CDR2 is SVGAGI (reference sequence). V was shortened by 6 bases and J by 4 bases, with 12 bases between the two germline ends. The CDR3 consists of 13 residues. The CDR3 region has the DNA TGTGCCAGCAGGCTAGGGGGTAGCACTGAAGCTTTCTTT. As protein: CASRLGGSTEAFF.

The chain has TRBV4-1 and TRBJ2-1; D perhaps matches TRBD2 (5 bases). The CDR3 extends over 17 amino acids. V was shortened by 0 bases and J by 8 bases, with 20 bases between the two germline ends. Germline CDR1 and CDR2: MGHRA and YSYEKL. The CDR3, as DNA: TGCGCCAGCAGCCAAGATTGGGAAAGCGGACCCACTCATGAGCAGTTCTTC. Protein product: CASSQDWESGPTHEQFF.

This clone was counted once. The J gene is TRBJ2-1, the V gene TRBV27; unclear D gene. Germline assignment: CDR1 MNHEY and CDR2 SMNVEV (reference sequence). The CDR3 loop spans 14 amino acids. V was pared by 7 bases and J by 4 bases, with 14 bases between. DNA for the CDR3: TGTGCCAGCACCGACATGGACCGATACAATGAGCAGTTCTTC. It translates to CASTDMDRYNEQFF.

The chain links TRBV2 to TRBJ2-1; no clear D. CDR1 and CDR2 from the germline V gene are SNHLY and FYNNEI. The CDR3 spans 15 residues. The V gene lost 2 bases and the J gene lost 0 bases, with 8 bases spanning the gap. In nucleotides, the CDR3 is TGTGCCAGCAGTGAACTGGGGTCCTCCTACAATGAGCAGTTCTTC. It codes for CASSELGSSYNEQFF.

The rearrangement joins TRBV6-9 to TRBJ2-4; TRBD2 matches at 11 bases. With 6 bases clipped from V and 9 bases from J, the junction kept 16 bases outside the gene matches. Looked up from germline, CDR1 is MNHGY and CDR2 is SVAAGI. This CDR3 is built from 17 residues. CDR3 in DNA: TGTGCCAGCAGGTTTTTTCCGACTAGCGGGAACCCCGTCATTCAGTACTTC. The encoded protein is CASRFFPTSGNPVIQYF.

The chain uses TRBV10-2 and TRBJ2-7; D is perhaps TRBD1 (6 bases). V dropped 3 bases and J dropped 4 bases, with 16 bases sitting between them. Germline V CDR1 and CDR2: WSHSY, SAAADI. This CDR3 region has 15 residues. CDR3 sequence reads: CASSDSTGHIYEQYF. The CDR3 DNA follows: TGCGCCAGCAGTGACAGCACGGGACACATATACGAGCAGTACTTC.

The chain employs TRBV7-9 and TRBJ2-1; 8 nucleotides align to TRBD2. Trimming removed 5 bases from V and 6 bases from J; junction bases left unmatched: 21. Germline assignment: CDR1 SEHNR and CDR2 FQNEAQ (reference sequence). The CDR3 spans 19 residues. In DNA form, the CDR3 reads TGTGCCAGCAGCCAGGAACTAGCGGTTCTCCCCCTCCTTATCAATGAGCAGTTCTTC. This translates into CASSQELAVLPLLINEQFF.

The chain joins TRBV2 to TRBJ1-2; D not resolved. The V end was cut by 9 bases, the J end by 0 bases, with 17 bases between. The germline V gene has CDR1 SNHLY and CDR2 FYNNEI. CDR3 length: 15 residues. The CDR3, as DNA: TGTGCCAGTCTATTACAGCAGTTTGCTAACTATGGCTACACCTTC. Residues: CASLLQQFANYGYTF.

Points on this clone: The same CDR3 is also encoded by other DNA sequences in this sample. The genes are TRBV11-2 and TRBJ2-3; D gene uncertain. The germline CDR1 and CDR2 sequences are SGHAT and FQNNGV. This CDR3 has 12 residues. V dropped 5 bases and J dropped 2 bases, with 5 bases sitting between them. The CDR3 loop reads CASSPHTDTQYF. DNA of the CDR3: TGTGCCAGCAGCCCGCACACAGATACGCAGTATTTT.

This chain links TRBV9 with TRBJ2-2; perhaps D is TRBD1 or TRBD2 (5 bases each). Germline values: CDR1 SGDLS, CDR2 YYNGEE. The ends were cut back, 0 bases at V and 7 bases at J, with 13 bases in the middle. This CDR3 has 15 residues. CDR3 residues: CASSVAGTENGELFF. The DNA for the CDR3 is TGTGCCAGCAGCGTAGCAGGGACGGAGAACGGGGAGCTGTTTTTT.

The chain recombines TRBV4-1 with TRBJ2-7; TRBD1 agrees at 8 bases. This CDR3 comprises 17 residues. The germline gives CDR1 MGHRA, CDR2 YSYEKL. Trimming removed 4 bases from V and 0 bases from J; junction bases left unmatched: 11. CDR3 sequence reads: CASSLRGTGFVSYEQYF. CDR3 nucleotide sequence: TGCGCCAGCAGCCTAAGAGGGACAGGTTTTGTCTCCTACGAGCAGTACTTC.

This sequence joins TRBV9 and TRBJ2-1; 9 positions agree with TRBD2. Germline CDR1 reads SGDLS; CDR2 reads YYNGEE. The CDR3 has 15 residues. With V trimmed by 0 bases and J by 8 bases, 6 bases remained unmatched. CDR3 in DNA: TGTGCCAGCAGCGTAGGTAGCGGGAGTCCCTATGAGCAGTTCTTC. It codes for CASSVGSGSPYEQFF.

The chain carries TRBV28 and TRBJ2-3; 9 positions match TRBD2. The CDR3 spans 19 residues. V gave up 3 bases and J gave up 2 bases; unmatched junction bases: 15. Germline values: CDR1 MDHEN, CDR2 SYDVKM. The CDR3 sequence: CASSFASAAGGRDTDTQYF. The CDR3 nucleotides read TGTGCCAGCAGTTTTGCCTCTGCCGCGGGAGGGCGGGACACAGATACGCAGTATTTT.

The chain is built from TRBV7-9 and TRBJ2-5; either TRBD1 or TRBD2 may fit D (5 bases each). Between the trimmed V and J ends, which lost 5 bases and 6 bases, there was a span of 16 bases. This CDR3 spans 14 amino acids. Germline-derived CDR1 and CDR2 are SEHNR and FQNEAQ (reference sequence). The CDR3 sequence is CASSPPRGSKTQYF. CDR3 bases: TGTGCCAGCAGCCCTCCCCGGGGCTCGAAGACCCAGTACTTC.

Worth noting for this clone: The same CDR3 can be traced to other DNA sequences in this sample. The genes are TRBV2 and TRBJ2-3, with D possibly being TRBD1 (6 bases). V gave up 4 bases and J gave up 0 bases, with 11 bases separating them. The CDR3 spans 15 residues. The germline V gene encodes CDR1 SNHLY and CDR2 FYNNEI. In DNA form, the CDR3 reads TGTGCCAGCAGTGGTGGGGGCTTTAGCACAGATACGCAGTATTTT. Protein product: CASSGGGFSTDTQYF.

The chain couples TRBV27 to TRBJ2-7; D call uncertain. The germline V gene has CDR1 MNHEY and CDR2 SMNVEV (reference sequence). V dropped 3 bases and J dropped 3 bases, with 12 bases sitting between them. The CDR3 runs 14 residues. The CDR3 DNA follows: TGTGCCAGCAGTTTTTCCGCATCAGGCTACGAGCAGTACTTC. Translated, it gives CASSFSASGYEQYF.